The text below deals with one T cell receptor beta chain. Its antigen is as yet unknown. The CDR3 consists of 14 residues. Losses at the gene ends were 7 bases for V and 9 bases for J; bases not matched to a gene: 10. The germline V gene encodes CDR1 SNHLY and CDR2 FYNNEI. Investigators sorted PBMCs to obtain both CD4+ and CD8+ T cells. These data originate in a study of CD8+ T cells in alopecia areata. The study's findings and limits: Although TCR sharing was seen in mice, sharing across patients was less clear, possibly for HLA-related reasons. Higher clonality and more expanded CD8+ clones appeared in lesional than normal scalp. Scalp sample sequencing also detects resident alphabeta T cells of normal skin.

It was cDNA, reverse transcribed from extracted RNA, that served as the sequencing template. Data came from immunoSEQ multiplex PCR; TCRdb stores just in-frame clones and leaves some out. The table shows 110,000 or so clones, with about 60% occurring only once. The sequenced sample consisted of CD4+ T cells sorted from blood. This TCR was recovered from a human donor in good health. This rearrangement joins TRBV2 to TRBJ2-1; 9 nucleotides match TRBD2. The CDR3 DNA reads as TGTGCCAGCAATCAGGCGGGGGGGTTGGGTGAGCAGTTCTTC. Translation: CASNQAGGLGEQFF.